The rows below give T cell receptor beta chains drawn from one sample of a study of T cell changes during pregnancy in multiple sclerosis. Assay: immunoSEQ multiplex PCR; the TCRdb copy retains only in-frame clones and omits some. The sample records roughly 120,000 clones, approximately 93% being singletons. The starting material was peripheral blood, obtained before pregnancy. The receptor source for this set is a female donor with multiple sclerosis, enrolled in a pregnancy study. CDR3s include the opening cysteine and the closing phenylalanine or tryptophan. The D gene is left open where the match is weak. Some rows mark clone size as missing; the rest say once, few, many or name a class of expanded clone.

CASSTRAGSSGELFF,TGTGCCAGCAGTACAAGGGCGGGGTCGTCCGGGGAGCTGTTTTTT,NA,TRBV27,TRBJ2-2,NA
CASSSPGKSDEKLFF,TGTGCCAGCAGCTCCCCAGGAAAAAGTGATGAAAAACTGTTTTTT,NA,TRBV11-1,TRBJ1-4,NA
CASSLTGQELYGNTIYF,TGTGCCAGCAGCTTAACGGGACAGGAGCTATACGGAAACACCATATATTTT,TRBD1,TRBV7-6,TRBJ1-3,NA
CASSTTMNTEAFF,TGCGCCAGCAGCACCACAATGAACACTGAAGCTTTCTTT,NA,TRBV10-2,TRBJ1-1,NA
CASSARVTSVQPQHF,TGTGCCAGCAGTGCTCGGGTGACGAGCGTGCAGCCCCAGCATTTT,NA,TRBV2,TRBJ1-5,NA
CASGGGKAGNTIYF,TGTGCCTCCGGGGGGGGTAAAGCTGGAAACACCATATATTTT,NA,TRBV25-1,TRBJ1-3,NA
CASSFGGFDYGYTF,TGTGCCAGCAGCTTCGGGGGATTTGACTATGGCTACACCTTC,NA,TRBV5-4,TRBJ1-2,NA
CASSHLRGDLLGGNTIYF,TGCGCCAGCAGCCATCTTCGGGGAGACCTCCTGGGAGGAAACACCATATATTTT,NA,TRBV4-1,TRBJ1-3,NA
CASGRTGETATQYF,TGTGCCAGCGGAAGGACAGGAGAGACGGCTACGCAGTATTTT,TRBD1,TRBV7-9,TRBJ2-3,NA
CAISQTGGETQYF,TGTGCCATCAGCCAAACAGGGGGCGAGACCCAGTACTTC,TRBD1,TRBV10-3,TRBJ2-5,NA
CASSVTPGDEKLFF,TGTGCCAGCAGCGTTACCCCGGGGGATGAAAAACTGTTTTTT,NA,TRBV9,TRBJ1-4,NA
CASSLASQETQYF,TGTGCCAGCAGCTTGGCGAGCCAAGAGACCCAGTACTTC,NA,TRBV5-4,TRBJ2-5,NA
CASSYYITTGDTEAFF,TGTGCCAGCAGTTACTATATCACGACAGGGGACACTGAAGCTTTCTTT,TRBD1,TRBV6-5,TRBJ1-1,NA
CSSKRVQETQYF,TGCAGCTCCAAGCGGGTCCAAGAGACCCAGTACTTC,NA,TRBV29-1,TRBJ2-5,once
CASSLVAGYYGYTF,TGTGCCAGCAGTCTCGTCGCAGGGTACTATGGCTACACCTTC,NA,TRBV28,TRBJ1-2,NA
CASSFGDRQNSPLHF,TGTGCCAGCAGCTTCGGGGACAGGCAGAATTCACCCCTCCACTTT,TRBD1,TRBV7-8,TRBJ1-6,NA
CASRTGTSGSYEQYF,TGCGCCAGCAGAACCGGGACTAGCGGTTCCTACGAGCAGTACTTC,TRBD2,TRBV5-1,TRBJ2-7,NA
CTSSQDGWTGEKLFF,TGCACCAGCAGCCAAGATGGCTGGACAGGAGAAAAACTGTTTTTT,NA,TRBV1,TRBJ1-4,NA
CASSILAGAGNEQFF,TGTGCCAGTAGTATACTAGCGGGAGCCGGCAATGAGCAGTTCTTC,TRBD2,TRBV19,TRBJ2-1,NA
CASSPNDRYYGYTF,TGTGCCAGCAGCCCGAACGACAGATACTATGGCTACACCTTC,NA,TRBV7-2,TRBJ1-2,NA
CASSAPGRATFYGYTF,TGTGCCAGCAGCGCTCCGGGCAGGGCAACCTTCTATGGCTACACCTTC,NA,TRBV5-4,TRBJ1-2,NA
CASSETGQGAEAFF,TGCGCCAGCAGTGAGACGGGACAGGGGGCTGAAGCTTTCTTT,TRBD1,TRBV10-1,TRBJ1-1,NA
CASSQEGALFASNEKLFF,TGCGCCAGCAGCCAAGAGGGGGCCCTTTTCGCGAGTAATGAAAAACTGTTTTTT,NA,TRBV4-1,TRBJ1-4,NA
CATSREAGLGGPYNEQFF,TGTGCCACCAGCAGAGAAGCAGGTTTAGGGGGCCCCTACAATGAGCAGTTCTTC,TRBD1,TRBV15,TRBJ2-1,NA
CASSTRTGRYIQYF,TGTGCCAGCAGTACTAGGACAGGGAGGTACATTCAGTACTTC,TRBD1,TRBV6-1,TRBJ2-4,NA
CASSSDRVGEQYF,TGCGCCAGCAGCTCAGACAGGGTTGGCGAGCAGTACTTC,TRBD1,TRBV5-1,TRBJ2-7,NA
CASSLEEWGRVGYTF,TGTGCCAGCAGCTTAGAAGAATGGGGGCGAGTGGGCTACACCTTC,NA,TRBV7-8,TRBJ1-2,NA
CASRGGKNTEAFF,TGTGCCTCAAGGGGGGGGAAGAACACTGAAGCTTTCTTT,NA,TRBV6-6,TRBJ1-1,NA
CASRPHGENEQFF,TGTGCCAGCAGGCCGCACGGGGAGAATGAGCAGTTCTTC,NA,TRBV6-5,TRBJ2-1,NA
CASSGATNEKLFF,TGTGCCAGCAGTGGAGCAACTAATGAAAAACTGTTTTTT,NA,TRBV9,TRBJ1-4,NA
CASSHRQGATGAPPLHF,TGCGCCAGCAGCCATCGACAGGGGGCGACGGGGGCCCCACCCCTCCACTTT,TRBD1,TRBV4-1,TRBJ1-6,NA
CASSWDRGTEAFF,TGTGCCAGCAGCTGGGACAGGGGCACTGAAGCTTTCTTT,TRBD1,TRBV7-2,TRBJ1-1,NA
CASSRQGTGYEQYF,TGTGCCAGCAGTCGACAGGGGACAGGGTACGAGCAGTACTTC,TRBD1,TRBV6-1,TRBJ2-7,NA
CASSLGARANTEAFF,TGTGCCAGCAGCTTAGGAGCCAGGGCGAACACTGAAGCTTTCTTT,NA,TRBV11-2,TRBJ1-1,NA
CASSLVVSADTQYF,TGTGCCAGCAGCTTGGTGGTCTCGGCAGATACGCAGTATTTT,NA,TRBV5-4,TRBJ2-3,NA
CASSEIRAGEKLFF,TGTGCCAGCAGTGAAATTCGAGCGGGGGAAAAACTGTTTTTT,NA,TRBV2,TRBJ1-4,once
CASSQQGKTEAFF,TGTGCCAGCAGCCAACAGGGGAAGACTGAAGCTTTCTTT,NA,TRBV14,TRBJ1-1,NA
CASIASGSPYNEQFF,TGTGCCAGCATCGCGAGCGGGAGTCCCTACAATGAGCAGTTCTTC,TRBD2,TRBV28,TRBJ2-1,NA
CASSPAQGRSEQYF,TGTGCCAGCTCACCAGCACAGGGGAGGTCCGAGCAGTACTTC,NA,TRBV18,TRBJ2-7,few
CASSSSQGAIGSEQYF,TGTGCCAGCAGTTCCTCTCAGGGGGCGATCGGCTCCGAGCAGTACTTC,TRBD1,TRBV28,TRBJ2-7,NA
CASSDELAGEPQFF,TGTGCCAGCAGTGACGAGCTAGCGGGGGAACCGCAGTTCTTC,TRBD2,TRBV6-4,TRBJ2-1,NA
CASSLGGPSSGNTIYF,TGTGCCAGCAGCTTAGGGGGTCCGAGCTCTGGAAACACCATATATTTT,NA,TRBV5-4,TRBJ1-3,NA
CAWSKTGIYTF,TGTGCCTGGAGTAAGACAGGGATCTACACCTTC,TRBD1,TRBV30,TRBJ1-2,once
CASSFGGTEYNEQFF,TGCGCCAGCAGCTTTGGCGGGACGGAGTACAATGAGCAGTTCTTC,NA,TRBV5-1,TRBJ2-1,NA
CASSLDASGGSETQYF,TGCGCCAGCAGCTTGGATGCTAGCGGGGGGAGTGAGACCCAGTACTTC,TRBD2,TRBV5-1,TRBJ2-5,NA
CASSVAGASGNTIYF,TGTGCCAGCAGCGTTGCAGGGGCCTCTGGAAACACCATATATTTT,NA,TRBV9,TRBJ1-3,NA
CASSLHGPTEAFF,TGTGCCAGCAGTTTACATGGCCCAACTGAAGCTTTCTTT,NA,TRBV27,TRBJ1-1,NA
CASSVRDRDEQFF,TGTGCCAGCAGTGTCCGGGACAGGGATGAGCAGTTCTTC,TRBD1,TRBV6-1,TRBJ2-1,once
CASSRGLLETQYF,TGTGCCAGCAGCCGGGGACTTTTAGAGACCCAGTACTTC,NA,TRBV28,TRBJ2-5,NA